The clone carrying this T cell receptor (beta chain) was counted a single time. This sample stems from a study of blood T cell repertoires in COVID-19. Study as a whole: Donors in the United States, Italy and Spain gave samples during acute or convalescent COVID-19. The analysed material was cDNA or gDNA that came from T cells, B-cell-depleted T cells, or PBMCs.

With 4 bases removed from V and 5 bases from J, the gap between germline ends came to 18 bases. This CDR3 contains 16 residues. Germline V gene sequence: CDR1 SGDLS, CDR2 YYNGEE. Per the study methods: Reference gene primer amplification yielded estimated nucleated cell counts. Here immunoSEQ multiplex PCR was the method, and the copy in TCRdb shows in-frame clones only, minus some. V and J calls and clone size come straight from that table; D and trimming were deduced from the DNA. The repertoire holds 250,000 to 350,000 clones, with approximately 91% as singletons. This chain uses TRBV9 with TRBJ2-2, with D perhaps TRBD2 (7 bases). This TCR was sampled from a woman aged 55-69 years with acute or convalescent COVID-19. Sequenced input: peripheral blood. CDR3 coding DNA: TGTGCCAGCAGCCGCCTGGGGGGGACACCGACCGGGGAGCTGTTTTTT. Amino acids: CASSRLGGTPTGELFF.